This TCR beta chain derives from a study of blood T cell repertoires in COVID-19. The wider study: Italy, Spain and the United States were the sources of the convalescent and acute COVID-19 samples.

Libraries were prepared by immunoSEQ multiplex PCR; TCRdb keeps only in-frame clonotypes and omits some of them. Altogether about 220,000 clones are present, more than 75% being singletons, with the ten largest covering approximately 5.6%. This clone has only one observation. The ends lost 0 bases at V and 5 bases at J; junction bases unmatched: 3. The CDR3 has 17 residues. The receptor was derived from a woman aged 65 to 85 with COVID-19, enrolled during active disease. The chain carries TRBV6-7 and TRBJ1-6; 11 bases map to TRBD1. TRBV6-7 belongs to the ORF category, with a function that is uncertain. The sequencing input was peripheral blood. CDR3 in DNA: TGTGCCAGCAGTTACTCGGACAGGGGGCGGGATAATTCACCCCTCCACTTT. Amino acids: CASSYSDRGRDNSPLHF.